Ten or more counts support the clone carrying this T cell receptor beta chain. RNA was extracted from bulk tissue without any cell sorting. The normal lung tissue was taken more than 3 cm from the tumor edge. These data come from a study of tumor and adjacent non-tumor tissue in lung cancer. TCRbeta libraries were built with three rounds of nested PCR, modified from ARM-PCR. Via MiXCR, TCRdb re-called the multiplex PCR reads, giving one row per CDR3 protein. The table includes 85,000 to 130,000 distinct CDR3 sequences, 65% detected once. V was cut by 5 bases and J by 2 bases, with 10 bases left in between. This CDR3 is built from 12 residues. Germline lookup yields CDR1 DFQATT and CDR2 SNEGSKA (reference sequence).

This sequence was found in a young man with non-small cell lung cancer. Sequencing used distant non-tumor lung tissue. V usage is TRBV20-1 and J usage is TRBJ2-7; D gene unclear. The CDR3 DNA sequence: TGCAGTGCTTCGATCGTACCCTACGAGCAGTACTTC. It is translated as CSASIVPYEQYF.